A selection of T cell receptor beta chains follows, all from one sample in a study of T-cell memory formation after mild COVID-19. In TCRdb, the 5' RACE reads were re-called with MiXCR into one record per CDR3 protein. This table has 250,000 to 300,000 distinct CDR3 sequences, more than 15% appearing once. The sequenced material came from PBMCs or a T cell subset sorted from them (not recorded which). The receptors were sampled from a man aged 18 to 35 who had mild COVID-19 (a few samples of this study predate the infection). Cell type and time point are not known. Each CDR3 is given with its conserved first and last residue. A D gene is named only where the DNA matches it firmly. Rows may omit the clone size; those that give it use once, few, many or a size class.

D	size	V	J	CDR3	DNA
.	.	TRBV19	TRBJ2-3	CASSWGWTPSTDTQYF	TGTGCCAGTAGCTGGGGGTGGACCCCCAGCACAGATACGCAGTATTTT
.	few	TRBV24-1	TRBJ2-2	CATSDLSGELFF	TGTGCCACCAGTGATTTGTCCGGGGAGCTGTTTTTT
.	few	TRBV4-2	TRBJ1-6	CASSQEDGSTQSPLHF	TGTGCCAGCAGCCAAGAGGACGGGTCGACCCAGTCACCCCTCCACTTT
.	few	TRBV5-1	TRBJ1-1	CASTAAGGAEAFF	TGCGCCAGTACAGCCGCGGGCGGAGCGGAAGCTTTCTTT
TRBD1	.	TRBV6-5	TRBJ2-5	CASSKQGIRETQYF	TGTGCCAGCAGTAAACAGGGGATTCGGGAGACCCAGTACTTC
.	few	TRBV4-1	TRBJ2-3	CASSQVGGPSTDTQYF	TGCGCCAGCAGCCAAGTAGGGGGACCTAGCACAGATACGCAGTATTTT
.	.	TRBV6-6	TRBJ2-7	CASSYRGSYEQYF	TGTGCCAGCAGTTACAGGGGCTCCTACGAGCAGTACTTC
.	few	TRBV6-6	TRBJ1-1	CASSQGIGGTEAFF	TGTGCCAGCAGTCAGGGAATCGGTGGGACTGAAGCTTTCTTT
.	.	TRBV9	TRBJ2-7	CASGGSSSYEQYF	TGTGCCAGCGGCGGAAGTTCCTCCTACGAGCAGTACTTC
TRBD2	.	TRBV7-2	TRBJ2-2	CASSLGPLLAGNTGELFF	TGTGCCAGCAGCTTAGGTCCCTTACTAGCGGGGAACACCGGGGAGCTGTTTTTT
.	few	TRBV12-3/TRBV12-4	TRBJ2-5	CASSSRFGQETQYF	TGTGCCAGCAGTTCCCGGTTCGGCCAAGAGACCCAGTACTTC
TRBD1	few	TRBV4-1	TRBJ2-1	CASSHWTGDPYNEQFF	TGCGCCAGCAGCCATTGGACAGGGGACCCCTACAATGAGCAGTTCTTC
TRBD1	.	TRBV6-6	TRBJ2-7	CASSYAGQAGNEQYF	TGTGCCAGCAGTTATGCGGGACAGGCGGGCAACGAGCAGTACTTC
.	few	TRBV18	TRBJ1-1	CASSPGIARTEAFF	TGTGCCAGCTCACCCGGCATAGCCCGCACTGAAGCTTTCTTT
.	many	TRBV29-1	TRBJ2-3	CSVEASGGFVGQYF	TGCAGCGTTGAAGCGTCTGGGGGCTTCGTAGGGCAGTATTTT
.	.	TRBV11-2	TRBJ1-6	CASSLGRLIFNSPLHF	TGTGCCAGCAGCTTGGGTCGGCTCATTTTTAATTCACCCCTCCACTTT
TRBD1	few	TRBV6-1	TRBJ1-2	CASSEPSWTGVYGYTF	TGTGCCAGCAGTGAGCCTTCATGGACAGGGGTCTATGGCTACACCTTC
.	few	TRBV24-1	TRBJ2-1	CATSDLRESSYNEQFF	TGTGCCACCAGTGATTTGAGGGAGAGCTCCTACAATGAGCAGTTCTTC
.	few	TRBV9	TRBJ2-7	CASSGGPTYEQYF	TGTGCCAGCAGCGGGGGCCCTACCTACGAGCAGTACTTC
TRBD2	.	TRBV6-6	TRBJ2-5	CASTLGRDTQETQYF	TGTGCCAGCACCCTCGGGAGGGACACCCAAGAGACCCAGTACTTC
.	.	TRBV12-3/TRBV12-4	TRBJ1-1	CASSPDSGMSAFF	TGTGCCAGCAGTCCGGACAGTGGGATGAGTGCTTTCTTT
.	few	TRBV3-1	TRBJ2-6	CASSQDLGVLTF	TGTGCCAGCAGCCAAGATCTAGGGGTCCTGACTTTC
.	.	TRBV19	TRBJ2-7	CASSSPSSYEQYF	TGTGCCAGTAGTTCCCCCTCTTCCTACGAGCAGTACTTC
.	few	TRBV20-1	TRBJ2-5	CSARRDARDGETQYF	TGCAGTGCTAGAAGGGACGCTCGAGACGGCGAGACCCAGTACTTC
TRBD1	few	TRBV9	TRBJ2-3	CASSRGQASTDTQYF	TGTGCCAGCAGCCGCGGACAGGCTAGCACAGATACGCAGTATTTT
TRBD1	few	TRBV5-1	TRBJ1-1	CASRPTGLGEAFF	TGCGCCAGCAGACCGACAGGGCTAGGTGAAGCTTTCTTT
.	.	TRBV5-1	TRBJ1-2	CASSLPGPAYGYTF	TGCGCCAGCAGCTTGCCGGGACCGGCCTATGGCTACACCTTC
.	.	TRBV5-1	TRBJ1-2	CASSLALGDGYGYTF	TGCGCCAGCAGCTTGGCACTGGGGGACGGCTATGGCTACACCTTC
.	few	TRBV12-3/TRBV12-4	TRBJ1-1	CASSEDRFTEAFF	TGTGCCAGCAGCGAAGACAGGTTCACTGAAGCTTTCTTT
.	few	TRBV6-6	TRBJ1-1	CASSRPPGPEDTEAFF	TGTGCCAGCAGCCGCCCTCCGGGCCCCGAGGACACTGAAGCTTTCTTT
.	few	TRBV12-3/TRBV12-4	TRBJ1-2	CASRTGPLRKGYTF	TGTGCCAGCAGAACCGGGCCGCTCAGGAAGGGCTACACCTTC
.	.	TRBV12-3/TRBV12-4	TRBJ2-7	CASSKGPLQQYF	TGTGCCAGCAGTAAAGGACCACTACAGCAGTACTTC
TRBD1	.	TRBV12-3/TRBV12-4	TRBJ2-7	CASLGQGYEQYF	TGTGCCAGCTTGGGACAGGGATACGAGCAGTACTTC
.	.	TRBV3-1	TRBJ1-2	CASSQGPVISGYTF	TGTGCCAGCAGCCAAGGTCCCGTTATCTCCGGCTACACCTTC
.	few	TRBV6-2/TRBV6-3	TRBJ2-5	CASTTMQGLETQYF	TGTGCCAGCACCACCATGCAGGGTCTGGAGACCCAGTACTTC
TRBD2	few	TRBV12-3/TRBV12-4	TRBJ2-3	CASSPAGASTDTQYF	TGTGCCAGCAGTCCAGCGGGGGCTAGCACAGATACGCAGTATTTT